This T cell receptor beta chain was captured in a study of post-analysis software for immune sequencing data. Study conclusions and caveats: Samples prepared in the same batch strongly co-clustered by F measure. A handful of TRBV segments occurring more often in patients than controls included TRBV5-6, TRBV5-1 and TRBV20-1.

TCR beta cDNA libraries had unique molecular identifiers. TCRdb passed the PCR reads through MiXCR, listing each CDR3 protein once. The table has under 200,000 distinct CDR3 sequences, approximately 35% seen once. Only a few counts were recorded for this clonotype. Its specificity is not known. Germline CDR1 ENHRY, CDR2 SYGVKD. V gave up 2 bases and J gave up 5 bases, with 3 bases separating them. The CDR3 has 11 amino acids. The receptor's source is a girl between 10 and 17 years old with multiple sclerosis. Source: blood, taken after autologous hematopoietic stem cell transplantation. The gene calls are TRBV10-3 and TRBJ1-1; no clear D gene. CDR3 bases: TGTGCCATCAGTGAGGGTACTGAAGCTTTCTTT. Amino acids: CAISEGTEAFF.